The rows below give T cell receptor beta chains drawn from one sample of a study of blood T cell repertoires in COVID-19. Libraries were prepared by immunoSEQ multiplex PCR; TCRdb keeps only in-frame clonotypes and omits some of them. The table records approximately 110,000 clones, roughly 71% of them present only once. The sample was peripheral blood. The receptors here all came from an elderly man with acute or convalescent COVID-19. The CDR3 runs from the conserved cysteine through the conserved F or W. Each record gives: V gene, D gene, clone size, J gene, CDR3 protein, CDR3 DNA. D genes are given only for firm matches. Only part of the rows carry a size: once, few, many, or a class if the clone is expanded.

TRBV13,TRBD2,NA,TRBJ2-3,CASSSLAGGGRTQYF,TGTGCCAGCAGCTCCCTAGCGGGAGGTGGGCGGACGCAGTATTTT
TRBV2,NA,once,TRBJ2-7,CATHRDKSYEQYF,TGTGCCACCCACCGGGACAAATCCTACGAGCAGTACTTC
TRBV12-3/TRBV12-4,NA,NA,TRBJ1-2,CASSLGQTYGYTF,TGTGCCAGCAGTCTTGGACAGACCTATGGCTACACCTTC
TRBV18,NA,once,TRBJ2-7,CASSPLFQPGDEQYF,TGTGCCAGCTCACCACTTTTTCAACCTGGAGACGAGCAGTACTTC
TRBV28,TRBD1,NA,TRBJ1-2,CASTLDRGTGYTF,TGTGCCAGCACCTTAGACAGGGGCACTGGCTACACCTTC
TRBV18,NA,NA,TRBJ2-7,CASSPSTREQYF,TGTGCCAGCTCACCATCAACCCGGGAGCAGTACTTC
TRBV7-8,NA,few,TRBJ1-1,CASSLVGGGTEAFF,TGTGCCAGCAGCTTAGTCGGGGGAGGCACTGAAGCTTTCTTT
TRBV28,TRBD1,NA,TRBJ2-3,CASSLFSGLAGTAYTDTQYF,TGTGCCAGCAGTTTATTCTCTGGACTCGCCGGGACAGCCTACACAGATACGCAGTATTTT
TRBV6-5,NA,NA,TRBJ1-3,CASFQQGNSGNTIYF,TGTGCCAGCTTTCAACAGGGAAACTCTGGAAACACCATATATTTT
TRBV4-3,TRBD1,NA,TRBJ2-3,CASSQDQGGPDTQYF,TGCGCCAGCAGCCAAGATCAAGGGGGCCCAGATACGCAGTATTTT
TRBV28,NA,NA,TRBJ1-4,CASSFSTAAGEKLFF,TGTGCCAGCAGTTTTTCCACGGCGGCCGGGGAAAAACTGTTTTTT
TRBV25-1,TRBD1,many,TRBJ1-2,CASRGDRERSYGYTF,TGTGCCAGCAGGGGGGACAGGGAGAGGTCCTATGGCTACACCTTC
TRBV4-3,NA,few,TRBJ1-6,CASSQETGSSYNSPLHF,TGCGCCAGCAGCCAAGAAACAGGGAGCTCCTATAATTCACCCCTCCACTTT
TRBV7-9,NA,NA,TRBJ2-3,CASSRTADTQYF,TGTGCCAGCAGTCGGACAGCAGATACGCAGTATTTT
TRBV10-2,NA,once,TRBJ1-2,CASGGGYGYTF,TGCGCCAGCGGGGGGGGATATGGCTACACCTTC
TRBV11-2,TRBD2,few,TRBJ2-7,CASSAARELAF,TGTGCCAGCAGCGCAGCGCGGGAGTTAGCTTTC
TRBV7-2,NA,NA,TRBJ2-7,CASSLVGGTYEQYF,TGTGCCAGCAGCTTAGTAGGCGGAACCTACGAGCAGTACTTC
TRBV4-2,NA,NA,TRBJ2-7,CASSRVSQSGFQNLTYEQYF,TGTGCCAGCAGCCGCGTATCCCAAAGCGGTTTCCAGAACCTAACCTACGAGCAGTACTTC
TRBV4-3,NA,NA,TRBJ1-3,CASSQGVTAGNTIYF,TGCGCCAGCAGCCAAGGTGTGACTGCAGGAAACACCATATATTTT
TRBV28,NA,NA,TRBJ2-3,CASDQDGGTDTQYF,TGTGCCAGCGACCAAGACGGGGGCACAGATACGCAGTATTTT
TRBV5-4,TRBD1,few,TRBJ2-2,CASSPGQGGDTGELFF,TGTGCCAGCAGCCCCGGACAGGGAGGCGACACCGGGGAGCTGTTTTTT
TRBV7-8,NA,NA,TRBJ2-7,CASSPGVGRGNYEQYF,TGTGCCAGCAGCCCGGGGGTTGGGAGGGGGAATTACGAGCAGTACTTC
TRBV7-2,NA,NA,TRBJ1-5,CASSFSRGSNQPQHF,TGTGCCAGCAGCTTTTCGAGGGGGAGCAATCAGCCCCAGCATTTT
TRBV6-5,TRBD2,NA,TRBJ2-1,CASRWTSVYNEQFF,TGTGCCAGCAGGTGGACTAGCGTCTACAATGAGCAGTTCTTC
TRBV3-1/TRBV3-2,TRBD1,NA,TRBJ1-1,CASSQAKTGQMFTEAFF,TGTGCCAGCAGCCAAGCTAAAACGGGACAGATGTTTACTGAAGCTTTCTTT
TRBV5-4,TRBD2,NA,TRBJ2-5,CALGLAGGETQYF,TGTGCCCTGGGACTAGCGGGAGGGGAGACCCAGTACTTC
TRBV5-4,NA,once,TRBJ1-4,CASSAAGSINEKLFF,TGTGCCAGCAGCGCCGCAGGGTCCATTAATGAAAAACTGTTTTTT
TRBV4-3,TRBD1,NA,TRBJ1-1,CASSLGTGLGNTEAFF,TGCGCCAGCAGCTTAGGGACAGGTTTGGGGAACACTGAAGCTTTCTTT
TRBV5-5,TRBD1,NA,TRBJ1-5,CASRPDRGRNQPQHF,TGTGCCAGCAGACCGGACAGGGGACGCAATCAGCCCCAGCATTTT
TRBV7-8,TRBD1,NA,TRBJ1-5,CASSLDRGLKQPQHF,TGTGCCAGCAGCTTAGATAGGGGGCTGAAGCAGCCCCAGCATTTT
TRBV7-9,TRBD2,NA,TRBJ2-5,CASSLGASGSEETQYF,TGTGCCAGCAGCTTAGGGGCTAGCGGGAGCGAAGAGACCCAGTACTTC
TRBV6-6,NA,many,TRBJ2-7,CAVVGVTYEQYF,TGTGCCGTGGTGGGCGTTACCTACGAGCAGTACTTC
TRBV7-3,TRBD2,NA,TRBJ2-1,CASSPMGLAQNEQFF,TGTGCCAGCAGCCCGATGGGACTAGCGCAGAATGAGCAGTTCTTC
TRBV4-3,NA,NA,TRBJ2-7,CASSQVVGGAYEQYF,TGCGCCAGCAGCCAGGTAGTGGGGGGGGCTTACGAGCAGTACTTC
TRBV6-5,TRBD2,NA,TRBJ2-5,CASSYSGTSEETQYF,TGTGCCAGCAGTTACTCGGGGACTAGCGAGGAGACCCAGTACTTC
TRBV11-2,NA,NA,TRBJ2-5,CASSLGAGAGETQYF,TGTGCCAGCAGCTTAGGGGCGGGGGCAGGCGAGACCCAGTACTTC
TRBV2,NA,NA,TRBJ1-1,CASQGGTEAFF,TGTGCCAGCCAGGGTGGCACTGAAGCTTTCTTT
TRBV24-1,TRBD1,NA,TRBJ2-1,CATSPAGDSYNEQFF,TGTGCCACCAGCCCTGCCGGGGACAGCTACAATGAGCAGTTCTTC
TRBV29-1,NA,NA,TRBJ1-1,CSVVGRLNTEAFF,TGCAGCGTTGTCGGCAGGTTGAACACTGAAGCTTTCTTT
TRBV7-2,NA,few,TRBJ2-1,CASSLRDFNEQFF,TGTGCCAGCAGCCTGCGGGACTTCAATGAGCAGTTCTTC
TRBV28,TRBD1,NA,TRBJ1-2,CASSSQGADYGYTF,TGTGCCAGCAGTTCGCAGGGGGCGGACTATGGCTACACCTTC
TRBV5-6,NA,NA,TRBJ2-3,CASTRRGGDTQYF,TGTGCCAGCACTCGAAGGGGGGGAGATACGCAGTATTTT
TRBV2,TRBD2,NA,TRBJ2-3,CASSVQRESNTQYF,TGTGCCAGCAGTGTCCAGCGGGAGTCGAATACGCAGTATTTT
TRBV28,NA,NA,TRBJ2-7,CASSWPGISYEQYF,TGTGCCAGCAGCTGGCCAGGGATTTCCTACGAGCAGTACTTC
TRBV28,NA,NA,TRBJ2-2,CASRPGDPTGELFF,TGTGCCAGCAGACCAGGGGATCCCACCGGGGAGCTGTTTTTT
TRBV2,NA,NA,TRBJ1-1,CASNKNQGSEAFF,TGTGCCAGCAACAAAAATCAGGGCAGTGAAGCTTTCTTT
TRBV29-1,NA,once,TRBJ1-4,CSVEEAGGEKLFF,TGCAGCGTTGAAGAGGCAGGAGGAGAAAAACTGTTTTTT